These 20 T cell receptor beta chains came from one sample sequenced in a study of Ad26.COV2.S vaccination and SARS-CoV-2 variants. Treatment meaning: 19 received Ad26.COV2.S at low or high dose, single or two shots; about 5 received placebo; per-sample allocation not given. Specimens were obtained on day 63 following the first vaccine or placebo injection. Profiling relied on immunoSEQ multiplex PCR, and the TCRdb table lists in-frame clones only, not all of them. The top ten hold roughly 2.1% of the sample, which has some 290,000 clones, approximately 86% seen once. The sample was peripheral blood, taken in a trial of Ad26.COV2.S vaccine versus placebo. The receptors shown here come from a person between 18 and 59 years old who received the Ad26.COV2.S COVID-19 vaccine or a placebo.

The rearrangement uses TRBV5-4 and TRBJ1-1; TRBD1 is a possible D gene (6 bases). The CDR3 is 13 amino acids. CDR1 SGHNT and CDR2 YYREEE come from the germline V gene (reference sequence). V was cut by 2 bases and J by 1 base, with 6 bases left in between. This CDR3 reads CASSLQGNTEAFF. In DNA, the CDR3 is TGTGCCAGCAGCTTACAGGGGAACACTGAAGCTTTCTTT.

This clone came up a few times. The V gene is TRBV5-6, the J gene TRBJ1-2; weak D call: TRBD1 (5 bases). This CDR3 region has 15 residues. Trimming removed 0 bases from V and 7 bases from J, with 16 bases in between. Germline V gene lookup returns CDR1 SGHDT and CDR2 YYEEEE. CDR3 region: CASSLEQLGLGGYTF. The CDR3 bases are TGTGCCAGCAGCTTGGAACAATTGGGGCTTGGTGGCTACACCTTC.

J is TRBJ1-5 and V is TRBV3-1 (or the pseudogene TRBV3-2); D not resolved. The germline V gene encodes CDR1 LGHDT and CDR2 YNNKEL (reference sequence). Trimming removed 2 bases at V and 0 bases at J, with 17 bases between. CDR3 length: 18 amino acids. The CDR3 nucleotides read TGTGCCAGCAGCCAATCGAAATCGGGAGTCGGTAGCAATCAGCCCCAGCATTTT. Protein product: CASSQSKSGVGSNQPQHF.

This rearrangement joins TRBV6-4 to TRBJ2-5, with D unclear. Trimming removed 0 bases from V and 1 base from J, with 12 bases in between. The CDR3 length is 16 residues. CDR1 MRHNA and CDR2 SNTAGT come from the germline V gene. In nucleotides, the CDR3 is TGTGCCAGCAGTGACTCCGAGACCCGGGCCCAAGAGACCCAGTACTTC. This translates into CASSDSETRAQETQYF.

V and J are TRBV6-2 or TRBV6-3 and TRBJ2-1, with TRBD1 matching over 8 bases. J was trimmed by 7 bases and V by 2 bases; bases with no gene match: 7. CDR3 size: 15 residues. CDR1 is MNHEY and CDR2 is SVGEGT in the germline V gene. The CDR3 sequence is CASSYISGGENEQFF. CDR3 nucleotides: TGTGCCAGCAGTTACATTTCAGGGGGCGAGAATGAGCAGTTCTTC.

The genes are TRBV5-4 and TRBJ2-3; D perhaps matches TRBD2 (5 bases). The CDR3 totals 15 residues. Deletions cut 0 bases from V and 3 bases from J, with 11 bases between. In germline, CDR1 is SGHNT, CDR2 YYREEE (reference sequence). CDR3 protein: CASSLVRGKTDTQYF. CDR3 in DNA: TGTGCCAGCAGCTTGGTACGGGGTAAGACAGATACGCAGTATTTT.

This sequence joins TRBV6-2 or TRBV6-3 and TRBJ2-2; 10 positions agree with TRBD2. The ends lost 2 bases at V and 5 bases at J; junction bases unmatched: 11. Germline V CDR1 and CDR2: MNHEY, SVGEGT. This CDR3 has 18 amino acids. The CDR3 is CASSYILAGGPVTGELFF. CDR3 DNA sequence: TGTGCCAGCAGTTACATCTTAGCGGGGGGTCCTGTGACCGGGGAGCTGTTTTTT.

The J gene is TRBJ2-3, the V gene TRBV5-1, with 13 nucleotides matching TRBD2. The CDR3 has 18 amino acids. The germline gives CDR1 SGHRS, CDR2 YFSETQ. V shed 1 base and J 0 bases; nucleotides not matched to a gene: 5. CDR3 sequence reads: CASSLRTSGGGSTDTQYF. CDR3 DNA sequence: TGCGCCAGCAGCTTGCGGACTAGCGGGGGAGGAAGCACAGATACGCAGTATTTT.

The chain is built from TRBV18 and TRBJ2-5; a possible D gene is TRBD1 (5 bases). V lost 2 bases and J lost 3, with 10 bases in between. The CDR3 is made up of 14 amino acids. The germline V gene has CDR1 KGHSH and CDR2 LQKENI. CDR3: CASSPWVGEETQYF. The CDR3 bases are TGTGCCAGCTCACCATGGGTAGGGGAAGAGACCCAGTACTTC.

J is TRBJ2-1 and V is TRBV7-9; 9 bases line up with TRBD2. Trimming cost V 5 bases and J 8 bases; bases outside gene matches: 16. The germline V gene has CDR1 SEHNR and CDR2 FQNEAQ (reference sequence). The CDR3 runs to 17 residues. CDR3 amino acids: CASSPPLGRGGFDEQFF. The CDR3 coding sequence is TGTGCCAGCAGCCCTCCCCTTGGGCGGGGGGGCTTTGATGAGCAGTTCTTC.

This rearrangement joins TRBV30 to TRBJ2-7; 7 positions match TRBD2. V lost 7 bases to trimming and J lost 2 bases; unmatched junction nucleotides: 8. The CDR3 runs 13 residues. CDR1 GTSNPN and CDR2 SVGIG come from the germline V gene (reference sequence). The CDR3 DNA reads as TGTGCCTATCGGGGGAGGGCCACCTACGAGCAGTACTTC. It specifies CAYRGRATYEQYF. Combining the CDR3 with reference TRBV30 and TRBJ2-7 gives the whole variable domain SQTIHQWPATLVQPVGSPLSLECTVEGTSNPNLYWYRQAAGRGLQLLFYSVGIGQISSEVPQNLSASRPQDRQFILSSKKLLLSDSGFYLCAYRGRATYEQYFGPGTRLTVT.

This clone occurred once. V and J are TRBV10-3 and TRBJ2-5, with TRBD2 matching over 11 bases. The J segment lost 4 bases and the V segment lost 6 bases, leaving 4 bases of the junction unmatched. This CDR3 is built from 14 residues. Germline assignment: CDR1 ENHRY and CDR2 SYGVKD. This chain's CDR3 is CAIRPGLAGETQYF. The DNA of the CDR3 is TGTGCCATCAGGCCCGGACTAGCGGGAGAGACCCAGTACTTC.

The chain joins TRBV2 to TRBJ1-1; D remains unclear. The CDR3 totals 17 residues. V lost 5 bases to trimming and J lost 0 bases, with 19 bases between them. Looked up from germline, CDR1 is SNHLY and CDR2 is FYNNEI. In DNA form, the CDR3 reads TGTGCCAGCAGTTCGGTAATAGGCCGACCCCTGAACACTGAAGCTTTCTTT. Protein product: CASSSVIGRPLNTEAFF.

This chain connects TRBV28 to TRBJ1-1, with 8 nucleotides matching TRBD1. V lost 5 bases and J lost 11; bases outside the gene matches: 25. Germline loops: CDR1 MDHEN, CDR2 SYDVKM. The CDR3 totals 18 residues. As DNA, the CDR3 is TGTGCCAGCAGTGTAACGACCGGGGCAGGGGGCTTAGTTTTAAAGGCTTTCTTT. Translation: CASSVTTGAGGLVLKAFF.

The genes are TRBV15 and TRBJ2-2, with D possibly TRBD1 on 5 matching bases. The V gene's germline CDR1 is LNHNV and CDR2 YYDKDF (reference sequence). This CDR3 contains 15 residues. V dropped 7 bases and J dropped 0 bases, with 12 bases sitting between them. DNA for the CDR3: TGTGCCACCATGTGGGGCAGTTCGAACACCGGGGAGCTGTTTTTT. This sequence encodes CATMWGSSNTGELFF.

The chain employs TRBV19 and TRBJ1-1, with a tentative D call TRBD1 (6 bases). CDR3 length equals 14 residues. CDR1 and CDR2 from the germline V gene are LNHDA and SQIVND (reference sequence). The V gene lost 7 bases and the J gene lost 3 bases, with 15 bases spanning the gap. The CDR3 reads CASNRQGRDTEAFF. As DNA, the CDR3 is TGTGCCAGTAATCGGCAGGGGAGGGACACTGAAGCTTTCTTT.

CDR3 bases: TGTGCCAGCAGTTTGTCGGGGGGGCGTAATGATTCACCCCTCCACTTT. Protein product: CASSLSGGRNDSPLHF. The chain recombines TRBV6-5 with TRBJ1-6, with D possibly being TRBD1 (6 bases). Germline-derived CDR1 and CDR2 are MNHEY and SVGAGI. The CDR3 has 16 amino acids. The V end was cut by 4 bases, the J end by 8 bases, with 18 bases between.

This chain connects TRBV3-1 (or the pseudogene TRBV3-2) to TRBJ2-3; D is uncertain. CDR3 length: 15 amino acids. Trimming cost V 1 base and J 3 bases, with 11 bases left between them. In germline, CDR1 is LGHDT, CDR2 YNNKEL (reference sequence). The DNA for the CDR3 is TGTGCCAGCAGCCAAGTCGGTTTGGGTACAGATACGCAGTATTTT. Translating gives CASSQVGLGTDTQYF.

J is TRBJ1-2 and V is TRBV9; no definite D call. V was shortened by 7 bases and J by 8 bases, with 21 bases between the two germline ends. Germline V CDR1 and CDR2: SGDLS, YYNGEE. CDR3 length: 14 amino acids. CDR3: CASESSPGLGGYTF. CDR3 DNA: TGTGCCAGCGAATCCTCCCCCGGACTCGGAGGCTACACCTTC.

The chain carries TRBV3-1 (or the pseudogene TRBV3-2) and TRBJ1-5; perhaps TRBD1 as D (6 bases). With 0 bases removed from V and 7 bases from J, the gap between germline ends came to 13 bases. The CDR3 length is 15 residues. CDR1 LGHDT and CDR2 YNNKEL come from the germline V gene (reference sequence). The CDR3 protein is CASSQDQGGQQPQHF. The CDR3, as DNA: TGTGCCAGCAGCCAAGACCAAGGGGGTCAACAGCCCCAGCATTTT.